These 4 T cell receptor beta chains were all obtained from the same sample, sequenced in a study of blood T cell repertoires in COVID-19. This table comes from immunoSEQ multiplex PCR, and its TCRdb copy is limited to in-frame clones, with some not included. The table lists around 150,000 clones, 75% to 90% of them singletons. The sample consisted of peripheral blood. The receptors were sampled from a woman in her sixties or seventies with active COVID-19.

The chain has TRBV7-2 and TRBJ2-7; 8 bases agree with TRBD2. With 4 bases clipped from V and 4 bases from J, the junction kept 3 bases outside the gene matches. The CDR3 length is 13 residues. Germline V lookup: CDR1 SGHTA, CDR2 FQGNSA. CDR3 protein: CASSSGGRYEQYF. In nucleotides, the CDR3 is TGTGCCAGCAGCTCGGGGGGGCGTTACGAGCAGTACTTC. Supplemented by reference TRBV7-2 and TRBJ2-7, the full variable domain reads GAGVSQSPSNKVTEKGKDVELRCDPISGHTALYWYRQSLGQGLEFLIYFQGNSAPDKSGLPSDRFSAERTGGSVSTLTIQRTQQEDSAVYLCASSSGGRYEQYFGPGTRLTVT.

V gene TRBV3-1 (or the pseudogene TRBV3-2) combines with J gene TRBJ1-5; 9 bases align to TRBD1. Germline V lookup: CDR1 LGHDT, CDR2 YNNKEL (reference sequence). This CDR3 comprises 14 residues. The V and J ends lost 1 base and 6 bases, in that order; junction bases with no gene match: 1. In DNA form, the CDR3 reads TGTGCCAGCAGCCAAGGACAGGGGGTTCAGCCCCAGCATTTT. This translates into CASSQGQGVQPQHF.

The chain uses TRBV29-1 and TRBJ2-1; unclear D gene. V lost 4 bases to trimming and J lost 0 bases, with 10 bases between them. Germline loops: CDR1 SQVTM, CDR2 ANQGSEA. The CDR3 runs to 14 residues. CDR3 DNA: TGCAGCGTTGTAAAGAGCCGCTCCTACAATGAGCAGTTCTTC. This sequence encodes CSVVKSRSYNEQFF.

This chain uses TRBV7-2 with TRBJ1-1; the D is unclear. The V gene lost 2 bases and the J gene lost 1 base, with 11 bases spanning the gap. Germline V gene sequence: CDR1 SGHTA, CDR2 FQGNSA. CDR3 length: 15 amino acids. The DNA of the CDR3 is TGTGCCAGCAGCTTATCCGGCCAGGCGAACACTGAAGCTTTCTTT. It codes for CASSLSGQANTEAFF. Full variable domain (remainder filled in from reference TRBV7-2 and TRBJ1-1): GAGVSQSPSNKVTEKGKDVELRCDPISGHTALYWYRQSLGQGLEFLIYFQGNSAPDKSGLPSDRFSAERTGGSVSTLTIQRTQQEDSAVYLCASSLSGQANTEAFFGQGTRLTVV.